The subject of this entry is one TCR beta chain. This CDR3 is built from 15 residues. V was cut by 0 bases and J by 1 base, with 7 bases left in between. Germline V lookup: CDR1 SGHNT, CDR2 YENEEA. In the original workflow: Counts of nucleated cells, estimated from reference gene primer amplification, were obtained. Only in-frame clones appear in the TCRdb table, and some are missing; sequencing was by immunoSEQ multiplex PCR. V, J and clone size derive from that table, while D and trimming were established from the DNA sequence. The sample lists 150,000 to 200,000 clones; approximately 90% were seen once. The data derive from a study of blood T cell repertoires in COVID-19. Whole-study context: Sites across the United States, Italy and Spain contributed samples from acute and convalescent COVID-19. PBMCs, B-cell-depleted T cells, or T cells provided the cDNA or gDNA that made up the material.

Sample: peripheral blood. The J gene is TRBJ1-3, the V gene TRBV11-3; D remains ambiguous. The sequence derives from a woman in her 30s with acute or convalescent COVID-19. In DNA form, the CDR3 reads TGTGCCAGCAGCTTAGACGGAGGTTCTGGAAACACCATATATTTT. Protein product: CASSLDGGSGNTIYF.